This T cell receptor beta chain was identified during a study of blood T cell repertoires in COVID-19 (dated by TCRdb to 2018 to 2021). Describing the broader study: Samples covering the acute and convalescent phases of COVID-19 were provided by collaborators in the United States, Italy and Spain. The material from the prospective study consisted of cDNA or gDNA derived from T cells, B-cell-depleted T cells, or PBMCs. Deeply sampled blood TCRbeta repertoires from subjects exposed to, actively infected with, or recovered from COVID-19 were included in the dataset. A freely available public database, intended as a resource for researchers studying the immune response to SARS-CoV-2, is where the repertoires were released. The samples were drawn from two sources: the first 160 participants of the ongoing ImmuneRACE study, and 1,200 or so subjects contributed by 6 global collaborators. Nearly every sample came with metadata listing a de-identified subject ID, COVID-19 status, age in years and sex. HLA class I and class II types, where available, came from metadata supplied by the sample provider rather than from assay-based typing. Results and caveats for the whole study, not just this receptor: Clinical and demographic metadata were provided uncurated, with the amount varying by source and participant.

The CDR3 measures 15 amino acids from cysteine to phenylalanine. Kept here is only the CDR3 DNA, which spans 45 bases and is read in frame from base 1. For CDR1 and CDR2, the germline V gene (reference sequence) lists MNHEY and SMNVEV. V was cut back by 6 bases and J by 5 bases, leaving a gap of 14 bases between them. About this clone itself: Its specific antigen is unknown. No clone much larger than this one lies a single base away; base qualities are absent.

The immunoSEQ Assay, a bias-controlled multiplex PCR, was used to amplify TCRbeta CDR3 regions from genomic DNA. As for the original processing: Nucleated cell counts per sample were estimated from amplification of reference gene primers within the assay. Sequence reads were collapsed and filtered to measure the absolute abundance of every unique TCRbeta CDR3 rearrangement. For each sample, productive Simpson clonality was calculated by taking the square root of Simpson's diversity index across productive rearrangements. The table comes from immuneACCESS by way of TCRdb, which keeps in-frame sequences with V and J called. Part of the clones is missing from these tables; in studies checked, under half for an unresolved V gene and the rest for unknown reasons. The V and J calls and clone size come from that table; D and trimming were worked out from the DNA. Across this sample there are around 250,000 clones, with approximately 91% seen only once. Of the sample, roughly 1.2% falls within the top ten clones.

Participants in the prospective study were enrolled through a virtual design, were aged roughly 18 to 100 years, and lived in under 25 United States geographic areas. In the prospective study, participants were assigned to cohorts based on the clinical history participants reported in a screening survey and a study questionnaire. In the prospective study, whole blood, serum and a nasopharyngeal or oropharyngeal swab were collected from each participant by mobile phlebotomists. Participants in the prospective study had the option to provide additional blood draws and questionnaires over a roughly two-month period. Blood samples from the prospective study were shipped frozen or at room temperature prior to DNA extraction.

Source material: PBMCs or T cells enriched from blood (not recorded which). The sequence joins TRBV27 to TRBJ1-6, with no D gene named confidently. The sequence was collected from a human donor in a cohort exposed to, infected with or recovered from COVID-19 (not recorded which). The donor label of this sample is uncertain. The DNA reads TGTGCCAGCAGCCCCGGGAGAGGTGATAATTCACCCCTCCACTTT. Translated, this is CASSPGRGDNSPLHF.